This T cell receptor (beta chain) stems from a study of CD8+CD57+ T cells in acquired aplastic anemia. Overall study results and limits: Fewer than 35 sequences, all CD8+ CDR3, were shared between patients and controls.

It was genomic DNA that served as the template for profiling TCR beta VDJ and CDR3. Each CDR3 protein gets one entry after TCRdb re-called the reads with MiXCR. The sample consists of around 200,000 distinct CDR3 sequences, around 59% of them appearing once. For this clonotype: Antigen specificity is unknown.

The clonotype comes from a human donor in good health, serving as a control. Sequencing input: sorted CD4+, CD8+, or CD8+CD57+ T cells (not recorded which) from PBMCs.

CDR3 nucleotide sequence: TGTGCCACCAGCAGAGATGTGGGACAGGAAGCTTTCTTT. Translated, it gives CATSRDVGQEAFF. V and J are TRBV15 and TRBJ1-1; 7 nucleotides align to TRBD1. Germline CDR1 LNHNV, CDR2 YYDKDF (reference sequence). V lost 0 bases, J lost 8 bases, and 3 bases stayed unmatched. The length of the CDR3 is 13 residues.